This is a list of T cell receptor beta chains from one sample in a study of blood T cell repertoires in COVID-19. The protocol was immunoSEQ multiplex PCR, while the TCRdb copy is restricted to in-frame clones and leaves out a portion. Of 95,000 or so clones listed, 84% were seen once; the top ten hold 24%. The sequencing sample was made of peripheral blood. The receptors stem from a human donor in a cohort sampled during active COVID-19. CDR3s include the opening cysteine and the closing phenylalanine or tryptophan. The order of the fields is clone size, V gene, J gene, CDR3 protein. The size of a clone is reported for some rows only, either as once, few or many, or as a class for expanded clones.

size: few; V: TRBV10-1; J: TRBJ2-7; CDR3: CASSESGHVPYEQYF
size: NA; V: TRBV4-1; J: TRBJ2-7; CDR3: CASSQDAQGTYEQYF
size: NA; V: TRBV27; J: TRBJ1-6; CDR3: CASSTRTGNSPLHF
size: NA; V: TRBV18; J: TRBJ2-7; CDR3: CASSTTRGYEQYF
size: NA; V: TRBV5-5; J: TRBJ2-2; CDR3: CASSFVTANTGELFF
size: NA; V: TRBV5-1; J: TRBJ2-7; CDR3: CASSLASGPYEQYF
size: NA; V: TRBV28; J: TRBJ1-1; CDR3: CASRPPGTGRVTEAFF
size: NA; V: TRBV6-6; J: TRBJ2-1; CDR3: CACSRGGSYNEQFF
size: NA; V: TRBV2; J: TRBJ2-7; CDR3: CASSLTKYEQYF
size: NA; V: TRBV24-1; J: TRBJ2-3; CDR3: CATSDPWTSGGTDTQYF
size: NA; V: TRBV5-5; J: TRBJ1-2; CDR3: CASSLGQNYGYTF
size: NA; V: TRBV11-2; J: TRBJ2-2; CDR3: CASSWGTASTTGELFF
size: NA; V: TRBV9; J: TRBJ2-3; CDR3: CASSRDRSPTDTQYF
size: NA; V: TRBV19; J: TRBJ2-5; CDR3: CASSILTGDQETQYF
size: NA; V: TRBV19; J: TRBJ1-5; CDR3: CASSILAAGGNQPQHF
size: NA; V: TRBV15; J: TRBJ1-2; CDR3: CATSRPNQGGDYGYTF
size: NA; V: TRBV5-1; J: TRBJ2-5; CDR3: CASSPGAGIQETQYF
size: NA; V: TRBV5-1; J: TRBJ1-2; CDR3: CASSPGTGVEYGYTF
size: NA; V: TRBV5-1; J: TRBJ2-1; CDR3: CASSLGRERDEQFF
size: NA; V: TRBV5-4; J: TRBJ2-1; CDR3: CASSRPTSGIINEQFF
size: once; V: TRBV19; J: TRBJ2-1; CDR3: CASRKDRADEQFF
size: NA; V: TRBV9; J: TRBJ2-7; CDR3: CASSDRTGTYEQYF
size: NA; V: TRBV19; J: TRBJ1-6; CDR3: CASSTSRGSESPLHF
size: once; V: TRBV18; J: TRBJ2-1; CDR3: CASSPSAGYNEQFF
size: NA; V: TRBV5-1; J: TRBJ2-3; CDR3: CASSLELAGSPSTDTQYF
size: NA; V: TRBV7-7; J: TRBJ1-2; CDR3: CAPQGALNYGYTF
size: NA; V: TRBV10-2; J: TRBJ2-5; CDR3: CASHNGARETQYF
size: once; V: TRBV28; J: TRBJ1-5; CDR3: CASSLGGFNNQPQHF
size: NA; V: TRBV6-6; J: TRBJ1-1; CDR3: CASWTSSEGEAFF
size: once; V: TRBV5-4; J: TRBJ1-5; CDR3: CASSLGGGDQPQHF
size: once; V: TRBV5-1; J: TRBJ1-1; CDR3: CASSLRGTEAFF
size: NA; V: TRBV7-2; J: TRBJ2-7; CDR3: CASSMTGVGEQYF
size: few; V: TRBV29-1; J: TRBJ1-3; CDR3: CSVEAGNTIYF
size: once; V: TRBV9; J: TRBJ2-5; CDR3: CASSRLGSGSGETQYF
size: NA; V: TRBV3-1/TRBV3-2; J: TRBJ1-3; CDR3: CASSRTGANSGNTIYF
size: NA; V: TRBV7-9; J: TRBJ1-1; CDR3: CASRLNMNTEAFF
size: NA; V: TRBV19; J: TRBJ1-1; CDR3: CASSIGPGNTEAFF
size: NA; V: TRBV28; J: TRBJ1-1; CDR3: CASARGGPTGAEAFF
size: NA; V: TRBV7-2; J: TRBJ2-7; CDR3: CASSLPHGSSEQYF
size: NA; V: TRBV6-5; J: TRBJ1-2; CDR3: CASSPQGLHGYTF
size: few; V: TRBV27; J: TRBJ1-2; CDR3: CATRQGVAYGYTF
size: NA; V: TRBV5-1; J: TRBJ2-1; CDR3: CASSLGGPSYNEQFF
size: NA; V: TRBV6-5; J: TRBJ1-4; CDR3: CASSRNRGREKLFF
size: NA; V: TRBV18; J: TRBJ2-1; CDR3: CASSPPLAGLYNEQFF
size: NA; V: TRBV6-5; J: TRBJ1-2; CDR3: CASSYGWTGTQSVLTF
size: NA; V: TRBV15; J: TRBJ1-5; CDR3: CATSPSRGNQPQHF
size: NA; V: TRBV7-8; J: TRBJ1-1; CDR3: CASSSSTRFEAFF